This record concerns one T cell receptor beta chain sequence. As yet, its antigen is unknown. The data stem from a study of cytotoxic CD8 clonotypes in ibrutinib-treated CLL. Study context: The cohort had 11 relapsed/refractory and around 15 treatment-naive patients, some 18 IGHV unmutated. Study results and caveats: Clonality measured at baseline exceeded age-matched healthy donors, tracking circulating CD8+ T-cell counts.

Trimming left V 0 bases short and J 4 bases short, with 6 bases between. The CDR3 contains 13 residues. CDR1 MGHRA and CDR2 YSYEKL come from the germline V gene. Method: immunoSEQ multiplex PCR; TCRdb's copy keeps in-frame clones and lacks some. The table includes 150,000 or so clones, approximately 83% detected once. Cryopreserved PBMCs yielded approximately 2 micrograms of genomic DNA for TCR beta libraries. Sequenced material: PBMCs, taken after 24 months of ibrutinib treatment. The V call is TRBV4-1, the J call TRBJ1-2; no reliable D call. The clonotype originates from a human donor with chronic lymphocytic leukemia. CDR3 in DNA: TGCGCCAGCAGCCAAGACCTAGCCTATGGCTACACCTTC. This gives the protein CASSQDLAYGYTF.